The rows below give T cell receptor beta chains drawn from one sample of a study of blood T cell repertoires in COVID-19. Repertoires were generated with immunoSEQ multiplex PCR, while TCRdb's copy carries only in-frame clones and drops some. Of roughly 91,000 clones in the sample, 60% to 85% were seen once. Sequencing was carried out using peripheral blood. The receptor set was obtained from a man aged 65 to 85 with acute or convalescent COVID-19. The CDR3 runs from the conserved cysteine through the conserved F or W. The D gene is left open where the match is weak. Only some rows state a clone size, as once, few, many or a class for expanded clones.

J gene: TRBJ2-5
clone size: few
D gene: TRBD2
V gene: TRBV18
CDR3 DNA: TGTGCCAGCTCACCTTCAGGGACTAGCGGGAGAGGAGAGACCCAGTACTTC
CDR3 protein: CASSPSGTSGRGETQYF

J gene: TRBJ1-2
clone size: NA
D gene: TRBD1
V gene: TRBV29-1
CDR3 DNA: TGCAGCGGTCGACAGGGGGGCGGCTACACCTTC
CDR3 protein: CSGRQGGGYTF

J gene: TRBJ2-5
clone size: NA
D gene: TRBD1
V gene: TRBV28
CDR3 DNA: TGTGCCAGCAGTTCCTCCGGGACAGGGCGATTCCAAGAGACCCAGTACTTC
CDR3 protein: CASSSSGTGRFQETQYF

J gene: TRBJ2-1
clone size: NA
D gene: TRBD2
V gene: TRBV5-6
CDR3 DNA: TGTGCCAGCACCCCACCGGGGGGACTAGCGGGAGTCTCCTACAATGAGCAGTTCTTC
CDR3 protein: CASTPPGGLAGVSYNEQFF

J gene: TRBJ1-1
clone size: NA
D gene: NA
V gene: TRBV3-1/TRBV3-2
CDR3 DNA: TGTGCCAGCAGCCAAGGCAGACAAAACACTGAAGCTTTCTTT
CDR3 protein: CASSQGRQNTEAFF

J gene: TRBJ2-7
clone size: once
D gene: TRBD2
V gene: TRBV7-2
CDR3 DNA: TGTGCCAGCAGCTTAGCGAGTAATACGGGGACTAGCAGTCGGGAGCAGTACTTC
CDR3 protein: CASSLASNTGTSSREQYF

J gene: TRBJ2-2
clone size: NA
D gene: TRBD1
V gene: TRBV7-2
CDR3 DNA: TGTGCCAGCAGCTCTCACTCAGGGGGCTGGACCGGGGAGCTGTTTTTT
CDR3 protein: CASSSHSGGWTGELFF

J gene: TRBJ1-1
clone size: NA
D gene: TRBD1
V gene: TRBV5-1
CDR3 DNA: TGCGCCAGCAGGTCCCAAGGACAGGGGGGACTTGAAGCTTTCTTT
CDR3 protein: CASRSQGQGGLEAFF

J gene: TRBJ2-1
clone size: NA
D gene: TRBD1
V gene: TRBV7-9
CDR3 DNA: TGTGCCAGCAGCCCGTCGGGCCCAGGGGGCTCCTACAATGAGCAGTTCTTC
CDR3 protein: CASSPSGPGGSYNEQFF

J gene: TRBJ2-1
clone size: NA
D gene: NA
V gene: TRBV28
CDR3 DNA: TGTGCCAGCAGTTTAAGGGGACATGACTTATTCTTC
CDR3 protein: CASSLRGHDLFF

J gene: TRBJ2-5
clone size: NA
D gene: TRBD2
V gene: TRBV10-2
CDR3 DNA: TGCGCCAGCAGCGAAGGACTAGCGGGGCAAGAGACCCAGTACTTC
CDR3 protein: CASSEGLAGQETQYF

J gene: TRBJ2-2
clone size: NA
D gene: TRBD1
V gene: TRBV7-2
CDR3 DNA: TGTGCCAGCAGCCGCCGACAGGGGGAGAACACCGGGGAGCTGTTTTTT
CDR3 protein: CASSRRQGENTGELFF

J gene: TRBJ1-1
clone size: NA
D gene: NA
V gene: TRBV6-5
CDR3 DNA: TGTGCCAGCAGTTACGTGTCCGACAGCCAGGAAGCTTTCTTT
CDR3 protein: CASSYVSDSQEAFF

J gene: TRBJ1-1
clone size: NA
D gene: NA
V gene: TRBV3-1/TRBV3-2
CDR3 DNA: TGTGCCAGCAGCCAAGATAAAGGATTCGGGGCTTTCTTT
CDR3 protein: CASSQDKGFGAFF

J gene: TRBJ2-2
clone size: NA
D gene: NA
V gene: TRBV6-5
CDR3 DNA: TGTGCCAGCACCAGGACAGTGAACACCGGGGAGCTGTTTTTT
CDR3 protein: CASTRTVNTGELFF

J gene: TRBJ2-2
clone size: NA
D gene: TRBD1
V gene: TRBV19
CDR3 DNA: TGTGCCAGTAGTAAACAGGGGCTCCTGAACACCGGGGAGCTGTTTTTT
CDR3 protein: CASSKQGLLNTGELFF

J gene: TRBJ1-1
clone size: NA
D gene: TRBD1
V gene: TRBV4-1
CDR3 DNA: TGCGCCAGCAGCCAAGAGGACAGGGGGATGAACACTGAAGCTTTCTTT
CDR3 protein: CASSQEDRGMNTEAFF

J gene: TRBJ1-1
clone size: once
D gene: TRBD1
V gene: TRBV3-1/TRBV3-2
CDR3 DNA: TGTGCCAGCAGCCCCGGGACAGCCAGGAACACTGAAGCTTTCTTT
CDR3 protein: CASSPGTARNTEAFF

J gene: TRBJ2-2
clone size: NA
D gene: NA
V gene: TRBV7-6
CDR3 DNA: TGTGCCAGCAGCATAACGGGACAGAACACCGGGGAGCTGTTTTTT
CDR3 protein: CASSITGQNTGELFF

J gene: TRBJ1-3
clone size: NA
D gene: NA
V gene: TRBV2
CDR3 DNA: TGTGCCAGCAGTGATTCAGGGTCAGGAAACACCATATATTTT
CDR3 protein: CASSDSGSGNTIYF

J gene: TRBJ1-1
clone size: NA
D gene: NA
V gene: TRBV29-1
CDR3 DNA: TGCAGCGCCCGGGAGGTTTTGAACACTGAAGCTTTCTTT
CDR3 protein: CSAREVLNTEAFF

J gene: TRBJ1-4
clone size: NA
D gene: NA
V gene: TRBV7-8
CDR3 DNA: TGTGCCAGCAGCTCGGACAGTTCTTCTGAAAAACTGTTTTTT
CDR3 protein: CASSSDSSSEKLFF

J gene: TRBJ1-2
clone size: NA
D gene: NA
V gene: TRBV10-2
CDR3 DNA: TGCGCCAGCAGCGCATATTCCAGTACTAACTATGGCTACACCTTC
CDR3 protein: CASSAYSSTNYGYTF

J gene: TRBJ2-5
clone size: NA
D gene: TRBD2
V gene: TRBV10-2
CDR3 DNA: TGCGCCAGCTCCTCACTAGCGAGAGAGACCCAGTACTTC
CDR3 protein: CASSSLARETQYF

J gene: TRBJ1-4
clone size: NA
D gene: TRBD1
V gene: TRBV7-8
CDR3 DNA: TGTGCCAGCAGCCGGGACAGGGAGGAAAAACTGTTTTTT
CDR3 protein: CASSRDREEKLFF

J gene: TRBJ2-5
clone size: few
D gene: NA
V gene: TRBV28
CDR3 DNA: TGTGCCAGCAGTTCGGGACTCCTCCAAGAGACCCAGTACTTC
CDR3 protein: CASSSGLLQETQYF

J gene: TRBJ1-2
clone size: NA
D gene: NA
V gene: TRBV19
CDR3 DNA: TGTGCCAGTAGTCAAGTGGGCAAGGGCTACACCTTC
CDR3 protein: CASSQVGKGYTF

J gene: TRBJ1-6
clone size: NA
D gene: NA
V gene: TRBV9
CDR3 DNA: TGTGCCAGCAGCGCGTCAGGGATCCCGAATTCACCCCTCCACTTT
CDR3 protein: CASSASGIPNSPLHF

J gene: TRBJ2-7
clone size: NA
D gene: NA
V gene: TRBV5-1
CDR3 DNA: TGCGCCAGCAGGGGTGTCGGGACAACCTACGAGCAGTACTTC
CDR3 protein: CASRGVGTTYEQYF

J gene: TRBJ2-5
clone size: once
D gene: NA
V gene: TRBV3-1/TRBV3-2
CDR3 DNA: TGTGCCAGCAGCCAAGAAGTGGAGCAGACCCAGTACTTC
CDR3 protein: CASSQEVEQTQYF

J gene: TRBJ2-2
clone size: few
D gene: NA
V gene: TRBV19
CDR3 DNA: TGTGCCAGTAGAAAACAGGGAAACACCGGGGAGCTGTTTTTT
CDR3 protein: CASRKQGNTGELFF

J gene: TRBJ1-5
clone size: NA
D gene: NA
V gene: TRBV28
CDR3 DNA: TGTGCCAGCAGGCAATCCGGGACACAAAGCAATCAGCCCCAGCATTTT
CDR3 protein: CASRQSGTQSNQPQHF

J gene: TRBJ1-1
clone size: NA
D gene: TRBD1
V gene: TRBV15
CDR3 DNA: TGTGCCACCAGTTCGGGACAGGGGACTGAAGCTTTCTTT
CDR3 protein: CATSSGQGTEAFF

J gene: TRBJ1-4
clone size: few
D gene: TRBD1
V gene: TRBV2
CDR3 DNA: TGTGCCTCGAACACAGGACAGGGGAATGAAAAACTGTTTTTT
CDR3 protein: CASNTGQGNEKLFF

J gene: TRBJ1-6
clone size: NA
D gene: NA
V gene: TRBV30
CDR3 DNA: TGTGCCTGGAGTTTTTCCTCTTCCTATGGACTCCTCCACTTT
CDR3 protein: CAWSFSSSYGLLHF

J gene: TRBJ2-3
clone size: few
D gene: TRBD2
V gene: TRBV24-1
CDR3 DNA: TGTGCCACCGGGGGCGGGGGGCCGGATACGCAGTATTTT
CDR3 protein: CATGGGGPDTQYF

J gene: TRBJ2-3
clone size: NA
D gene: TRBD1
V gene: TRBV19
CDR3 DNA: TGTGCCAGTATTCCGGGACAGGGGGCGAGAACAGATACGCAGTATTTT
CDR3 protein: CASIPGQGARTDTQYF

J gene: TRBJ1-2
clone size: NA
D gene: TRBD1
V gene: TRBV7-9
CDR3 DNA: TGTGCCAGCAGCCGGATTGGACAGGGGGGTAACTATGGCTACACCTTC
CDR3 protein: CASSRIGQGGNYGYTF

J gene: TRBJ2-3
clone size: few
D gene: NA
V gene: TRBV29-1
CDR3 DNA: TGCAGCGTTGATACTGGCACAGATACGCAGTATTTT
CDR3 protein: CSVDTGTDTQYF

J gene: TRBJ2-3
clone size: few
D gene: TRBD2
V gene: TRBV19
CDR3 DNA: TGTGCCAGTAGTCTATGGTCTAGCGGGGGAAATACGCAGTATTTT
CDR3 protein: CASSLWSSGGNTQYF

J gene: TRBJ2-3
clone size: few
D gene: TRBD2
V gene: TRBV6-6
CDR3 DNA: TGTGCCAGCAGTTACTCTAGCGGGGTGCAGTATTTT
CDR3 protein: CASSYSSGVQYF

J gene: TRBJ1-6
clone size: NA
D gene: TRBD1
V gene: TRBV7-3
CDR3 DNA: TGTGCCAGCAGCTTAATTAACAGGGGTTCACCCCTCCACTTT
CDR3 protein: CASSLINRGSPLHF

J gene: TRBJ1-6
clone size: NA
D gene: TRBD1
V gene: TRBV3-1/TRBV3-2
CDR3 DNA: TGTGCCAGCAGCCGCTGGGACAGGGGAGATTCACCCCTCCACTTT
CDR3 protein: CASSRWDRGDSPLHF

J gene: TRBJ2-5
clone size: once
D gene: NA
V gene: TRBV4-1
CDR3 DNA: TGCGCCAGCAGCCAAGGAGGGAGAGCGGGTTGGGAGACCCAGTACTTC
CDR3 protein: CASSQGGRAGWETQYF

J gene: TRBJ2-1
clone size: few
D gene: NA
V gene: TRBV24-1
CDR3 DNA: TGTGCCACCAGTGCTCCGGGGGATCCCGGATTATACAATGAGCAGTTCTTC
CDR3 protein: CATSAPGDPGLYNEQFF

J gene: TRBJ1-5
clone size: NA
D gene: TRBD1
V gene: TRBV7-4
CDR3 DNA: TGTGCCAGCAGCCCAGACGGGACAGGGTTACAGCCCCAGCATTTT
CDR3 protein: CASSPDGTGLQPQHF

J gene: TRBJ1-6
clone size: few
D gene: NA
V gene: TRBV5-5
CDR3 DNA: TGTGCCAGCAGCTTGGGTCAGAATTCACCCCTCCACTTT
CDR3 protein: CASSLGQNSPLHF

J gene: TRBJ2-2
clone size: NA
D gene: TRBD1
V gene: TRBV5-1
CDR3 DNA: TGCGCCAGCAGCTCCACAGGGGGGCACGCCGGGGAGCTGTTTTTT
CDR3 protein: CASSSTGGHAGELFF